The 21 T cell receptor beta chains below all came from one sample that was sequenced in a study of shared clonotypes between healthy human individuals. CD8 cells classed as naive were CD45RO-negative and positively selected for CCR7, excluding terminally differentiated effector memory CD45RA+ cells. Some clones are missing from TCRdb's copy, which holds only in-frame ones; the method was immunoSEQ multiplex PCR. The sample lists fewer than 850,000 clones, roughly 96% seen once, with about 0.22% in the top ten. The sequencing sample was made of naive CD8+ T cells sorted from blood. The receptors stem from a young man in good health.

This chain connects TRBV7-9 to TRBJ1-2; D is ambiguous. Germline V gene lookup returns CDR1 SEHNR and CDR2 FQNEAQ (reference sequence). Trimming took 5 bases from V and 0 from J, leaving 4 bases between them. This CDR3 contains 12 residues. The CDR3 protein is CASSGPNYGYTF. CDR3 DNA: TGTGCCAGCAGCGGGCCTAACTATGGCTACACCTTC.

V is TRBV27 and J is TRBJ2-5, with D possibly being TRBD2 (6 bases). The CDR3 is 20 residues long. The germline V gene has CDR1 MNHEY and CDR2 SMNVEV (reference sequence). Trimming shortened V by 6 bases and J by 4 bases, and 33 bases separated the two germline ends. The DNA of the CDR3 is TGTGCCAGCAGCACTCATTGGCCCGGGGGTGGGCCAACCGGAGGAGAGACCCAGTACTTC. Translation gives CASSTHWPGGGPTGGETQYF.

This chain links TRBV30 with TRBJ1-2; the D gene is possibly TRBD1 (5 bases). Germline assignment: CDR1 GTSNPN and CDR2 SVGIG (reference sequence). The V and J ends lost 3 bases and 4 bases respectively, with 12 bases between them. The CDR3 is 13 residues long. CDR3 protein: CAWSPAGSYGYTF. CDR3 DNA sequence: TGTGCCTGGAGCCCCGCAGGGTCCTATGGCTACACCTTC. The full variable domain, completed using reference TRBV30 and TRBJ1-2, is SQTIHQWPATLVQPVGSPLSLECTVEGTSNPNLYWYRQAAGRGLQLLFYSVGIGQISSEVPQNLSASRPQDRQFILSSKKLLLSDSGFYLCAWSPAGSYGYTFGSGTRLTVV.

The CDR3 DNA reads as TGTGCCAGCAGTTTCAGCCCCCATCCCTACAATGAGCAGTTCTTC. Its translation: CASSFSPHPYNEQFF. The chain combines TRBV27 with TRBJ2-1; D uncertain. Trimming cost V 3 bases and J 2 bases, with 11 bases left between them. CDR1 MNHEY and CDR2 SMNVEV come from the germline V gene (reference sequence). The CDR3 is made up of 15 amino acids.

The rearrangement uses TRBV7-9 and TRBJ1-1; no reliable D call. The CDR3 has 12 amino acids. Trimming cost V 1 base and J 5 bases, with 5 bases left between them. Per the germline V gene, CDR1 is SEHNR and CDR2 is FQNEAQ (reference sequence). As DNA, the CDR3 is TGTGCCAGCAGCTTAGGAAAGACTGAAGCTTTCTTT. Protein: CASSLGKTEAFF. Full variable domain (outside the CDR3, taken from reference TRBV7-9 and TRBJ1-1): DTGVSQNPRHKITKRGQNVTFRCDPISEHNRLYWYRQTLGQGPEFLTYFQNEAQLEKSRLLSDRFSAERPKGSFSTLEIQRTEQGDSAMYLCASSLGKTEAFFGQGTRLTVV.

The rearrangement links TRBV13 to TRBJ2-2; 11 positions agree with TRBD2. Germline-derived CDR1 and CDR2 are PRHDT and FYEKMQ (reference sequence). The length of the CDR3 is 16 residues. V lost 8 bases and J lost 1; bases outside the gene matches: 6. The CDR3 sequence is CASEATSGKNTGELFF. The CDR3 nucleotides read TGTGCCAGCGAGGCGACTAGCGGGAAGAACACCGGGGAGCTGTTTTTT.

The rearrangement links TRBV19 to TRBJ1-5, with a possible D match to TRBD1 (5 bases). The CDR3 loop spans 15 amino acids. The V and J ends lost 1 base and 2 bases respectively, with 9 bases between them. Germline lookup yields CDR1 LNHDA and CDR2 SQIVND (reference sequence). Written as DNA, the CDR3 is TGTGCCAGTAGTATAGGGCAGGGTCGCAATCAGCCCCAGCATTTT. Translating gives CASSIGQGRNQPQHF. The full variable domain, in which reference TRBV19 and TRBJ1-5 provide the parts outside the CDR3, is DGGITQSPKYLFRKEGQNVTLSCEQNLNHDAMYWYRQDPGQGLRLIYYSQIVNDFQKGDIAEGYSVSREKKESFPLTVTSAQKNPTAFYLCASSIGQGRNQPQHFGDGTRLSIL.

The CDR3 loop is CASSLSPGQLLYNEQFF. CDR3 DNA sequence: TGTGCCAGCAGCTTATCCCCAGGACAGTTACTATACAATGAGCAGTTCTTC. This chain joins TRBV7-3 and TRBJ2-1; D perhaps matches TRBD1 (6 bases). Germline V gene sequence: CDR1 SGHTA, CDR2 FQGTGA. The CDR3 runs to 17 residues. V was pared by 2 bases and J by 4 bases, with 18 bases between.

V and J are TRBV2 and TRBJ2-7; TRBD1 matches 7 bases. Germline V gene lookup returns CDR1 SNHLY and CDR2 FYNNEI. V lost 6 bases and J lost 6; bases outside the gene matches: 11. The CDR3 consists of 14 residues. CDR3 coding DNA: TGTGCCAGCAGGAGACTCACAGGGGTCTCCGAGCAGTACTTC. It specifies CASRRLTGVSEQYF.

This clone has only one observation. The CDR3 DNA is TGTGCCACCAGCAGAGTGTGGCCCCGGGACACTGAAGCTTTCTTT. Residues: CATSRVWPRDTEAFF. This chain uses TRBV15 with TRBJ1-1, with no clear D. CDR1 and CDR2 (germline): LNHNV, YYDKDF (reference sequence). Trimming cost V 1 base and J 3 bases, with 12 bases left between them. There are 15 residues in the CDR3.

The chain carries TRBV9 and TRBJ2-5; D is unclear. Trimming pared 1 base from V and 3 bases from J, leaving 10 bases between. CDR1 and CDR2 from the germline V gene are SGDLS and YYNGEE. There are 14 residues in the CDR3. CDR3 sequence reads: CASSVTLGKETQYF. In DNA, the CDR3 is TGTGCCAGCAGCGTAACTTTAGGGAAAGAGACCCAGTACTTC. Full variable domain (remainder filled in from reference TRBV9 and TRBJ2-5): DSGVTQTPKHLITATGQRVTLRCSPRSGDLSVYWYQQSLDQGLQFLIQYYNGEERAKGNILERFSAQQFPDLHSELNLSSLELGDSALYFCASSVTLGKETQYFGPGTRLLVL.

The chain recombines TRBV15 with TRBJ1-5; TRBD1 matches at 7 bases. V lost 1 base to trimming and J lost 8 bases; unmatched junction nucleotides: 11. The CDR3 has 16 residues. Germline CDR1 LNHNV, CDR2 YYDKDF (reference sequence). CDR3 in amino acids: CATSRGQQGNLEPQHF. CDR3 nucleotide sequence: TGTGCCACCAGCAGAGGGCAACAGGGGAATTTGGAGCCCCAGCATTTT.

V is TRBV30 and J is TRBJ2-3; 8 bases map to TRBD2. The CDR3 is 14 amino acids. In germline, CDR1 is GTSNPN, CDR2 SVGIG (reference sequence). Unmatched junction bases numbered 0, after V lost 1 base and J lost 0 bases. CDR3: CAWSGLASTDTQYF. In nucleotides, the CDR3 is TGTGCCTGGAGTGGACTAGCGAGCACAGATACGCAGTATTTT.

The CDR3 is CASSPGLAGFYEQYF. The DNA for the CDR3 is TGTGCCAGCTCCCCCGGGCTAGCGGGCTTCTACGAGCAGTACTTC. V gene TRBV11-2 combines with J gene TRBJ2-7, with 8 bases aligning to TRBD2. The CDR3 extends over 15 amino acids. Trimming took 8 bases from V and 3 from J; bases not matched to a gene: 12. Per germline, CDR1 SGHAT and CDR2 FQNNGV.

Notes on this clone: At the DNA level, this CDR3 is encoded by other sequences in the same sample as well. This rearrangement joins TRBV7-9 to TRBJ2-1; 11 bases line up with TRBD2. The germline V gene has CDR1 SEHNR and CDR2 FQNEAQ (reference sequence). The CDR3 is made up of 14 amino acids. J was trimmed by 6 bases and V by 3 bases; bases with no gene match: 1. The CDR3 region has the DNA TGTGCCAGCAGCTTGCTAGCGGGAGGCAATGAGCAGTTCTTC. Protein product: CASSLLAGGNEQFF.

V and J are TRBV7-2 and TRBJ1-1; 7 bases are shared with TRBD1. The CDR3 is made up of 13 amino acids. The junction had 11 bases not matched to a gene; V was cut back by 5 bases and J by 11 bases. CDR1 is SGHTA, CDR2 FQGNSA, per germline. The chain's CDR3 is CASSTSGTVFAFF. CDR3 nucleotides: TGTGCCAGCAGCACCTCCGGGACAGTATTCGCTTTCTTT. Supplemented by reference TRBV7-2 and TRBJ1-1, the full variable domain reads GAGVSQSPSNKVTEKGKDVELRCDPISGHTALYWYRQSLGQGLEFLIYFQGNSAPDKSGLPSDRFSAERTGGSVSTLTIQRTQQEDSAVYLCASSTSGTVFAFFGQGTRLTVV.

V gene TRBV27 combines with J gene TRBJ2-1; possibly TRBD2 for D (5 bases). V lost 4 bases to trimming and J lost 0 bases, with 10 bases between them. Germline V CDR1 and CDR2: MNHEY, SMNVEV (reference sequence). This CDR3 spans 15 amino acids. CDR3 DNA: TGTGCCAGCAGTTCCCGTGGGAGCTCCTACAATGAGCAGTTCTTC. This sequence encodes CASSSRGSSYNEQFF.

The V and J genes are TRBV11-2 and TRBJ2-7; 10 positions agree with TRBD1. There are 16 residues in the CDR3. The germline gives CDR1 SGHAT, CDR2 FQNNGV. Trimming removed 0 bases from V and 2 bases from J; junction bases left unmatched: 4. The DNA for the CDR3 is TGTGCCAGCAGCTTAGATCCGGACAGGGGGACCTACGAGCAGTACTTC. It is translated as CASSLDPDRGTYEQYF. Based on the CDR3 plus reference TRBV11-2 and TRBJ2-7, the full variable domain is EAGVAQSPRYKIIEKRQSVAFWCNPISGHATLYWYQQILGQGPKLLIQFQNNGVVDDSQLPKDRFSAERLKGVDSTLKIQPAKLEDSAVYLCASSLDPDRGTYEQYFGPGTRLTVT.

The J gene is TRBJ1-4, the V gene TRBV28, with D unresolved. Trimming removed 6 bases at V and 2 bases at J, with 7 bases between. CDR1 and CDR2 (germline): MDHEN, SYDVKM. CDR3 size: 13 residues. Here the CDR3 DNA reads TGTGCCAGCAGCTCACTTACTAATGAAAAACTGTTTTTT. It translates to CASSSLTNEKLFF.

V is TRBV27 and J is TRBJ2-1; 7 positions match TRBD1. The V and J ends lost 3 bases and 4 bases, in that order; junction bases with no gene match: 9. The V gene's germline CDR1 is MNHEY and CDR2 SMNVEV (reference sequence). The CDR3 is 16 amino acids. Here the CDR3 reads CASSFRQGYFYNEQFF. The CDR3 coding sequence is TGTGCCAGCAGTTTTCGACAGGGCTATTTTTACAATGAGCAGTTCTTC.

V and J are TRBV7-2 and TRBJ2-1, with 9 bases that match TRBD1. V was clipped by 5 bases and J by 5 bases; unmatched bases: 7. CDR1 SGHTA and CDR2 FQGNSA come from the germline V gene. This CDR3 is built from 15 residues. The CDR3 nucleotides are TGTGCCAGCAGCCCTTACAGGGGGCTGGACAATGAGCAGTTCTTC. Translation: CASSPYRGLDNEQFF.